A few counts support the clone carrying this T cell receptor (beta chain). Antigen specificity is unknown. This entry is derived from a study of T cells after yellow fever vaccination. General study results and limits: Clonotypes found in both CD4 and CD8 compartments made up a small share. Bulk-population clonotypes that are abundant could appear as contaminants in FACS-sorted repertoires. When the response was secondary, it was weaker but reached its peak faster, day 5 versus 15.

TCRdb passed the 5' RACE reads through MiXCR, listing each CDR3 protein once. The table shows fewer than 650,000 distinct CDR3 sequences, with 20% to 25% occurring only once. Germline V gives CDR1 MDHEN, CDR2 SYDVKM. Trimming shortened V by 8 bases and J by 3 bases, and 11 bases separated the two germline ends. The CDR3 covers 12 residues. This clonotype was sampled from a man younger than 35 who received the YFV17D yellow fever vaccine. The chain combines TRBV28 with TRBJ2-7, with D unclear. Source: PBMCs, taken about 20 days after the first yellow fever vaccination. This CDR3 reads CASSHLGYEQYV. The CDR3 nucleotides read TGTGCCAGCTCCCACCTAGGCTACGAGCAGTACGTC.